This T cell receptor beta chain is drawn from a study of a mutant IDH1 vaccine in newly diagnosed glioma. As for the study in general: Patients' prior therapy spanned radiotherapy, temozolomide, or both; most underwent both.

The time point here: week 47, end of study. Alongside topical imiquimod, each dose of vaccine comprised 300 ug of mutant IDH1 20-mer peptide. A word on this clone: Its cognate antigen is unknown.

The study, taken as a whole, reports: Changes to the top peripheral T cell clonotypes appeared unrelated to pseudoprogression. Patients showed vaccine-induced immune responses at a rate of 90% to 95%.

Repertoires were generated with immunoSEQ multiplex PCR, while TCRdb's copy carries only in-frame clones and drops some. Of approximately 56,000 clones listed, roughly 80% are singletons. The TCR sequence derives from a man over 45 with glioma. The sequences come from PBMCs, collected from a glioma patient whose treatment included an IDH1 peptide vaccine.

As DNA, the CDR3 is TGCGCCAGCAGCCAAGATCATAGGACAGGGGACGATGAGCAGTTCTTC. Amino acids: CASSQDHRTGDDEQFF. The chain couples TRBV4-1 to TRBJ2-1, with 9 bases aligning to TRBD1. Germline loops: CDR1 MGHRA, CDR2 YSYEKL. Germline trimming cut 0 bases from V and 8 bases from J; bases unmatched to any gene: 8. The CDR3 totals 16 residues.